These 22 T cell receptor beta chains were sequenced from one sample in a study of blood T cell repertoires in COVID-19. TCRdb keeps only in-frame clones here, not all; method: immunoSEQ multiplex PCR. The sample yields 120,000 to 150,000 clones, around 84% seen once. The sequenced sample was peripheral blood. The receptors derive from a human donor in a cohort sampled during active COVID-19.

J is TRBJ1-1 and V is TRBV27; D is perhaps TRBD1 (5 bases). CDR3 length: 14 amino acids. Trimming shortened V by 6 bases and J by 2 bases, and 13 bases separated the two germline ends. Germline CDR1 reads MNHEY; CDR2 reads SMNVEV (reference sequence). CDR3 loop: CASRPDRYNTEAFF. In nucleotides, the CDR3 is TGTGCCAGCAGACCAGACAGATACAACACTGAAGCTTTCTTT.

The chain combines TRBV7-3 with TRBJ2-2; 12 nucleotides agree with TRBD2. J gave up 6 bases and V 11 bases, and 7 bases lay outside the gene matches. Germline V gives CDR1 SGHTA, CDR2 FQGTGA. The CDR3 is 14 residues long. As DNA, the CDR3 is TGTGCCCACGTACCTAGCGGGAGGGCCGGGGAGCTGTTTTTT. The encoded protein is CAHVPSGRAGELFF.

In DNA form, the CDR3 reads TGTGCCAGTAGGGACAGGGGAATCACCGGGGAGCTGTTTTTT. Amino acid sequence: CASRDRGITGELFF. The chain joins TRBV19 to TRBJ2-2; 9 nucleotides align to TRBD1. CDR3 length: 14 amino acids. Germline trimming cut 6 bases from V and 4 bases from J; bases unmatched to any gene: 3. The germline CDR1 and CDR2 sequences are LNHDA and SQIVND (reference sequence).

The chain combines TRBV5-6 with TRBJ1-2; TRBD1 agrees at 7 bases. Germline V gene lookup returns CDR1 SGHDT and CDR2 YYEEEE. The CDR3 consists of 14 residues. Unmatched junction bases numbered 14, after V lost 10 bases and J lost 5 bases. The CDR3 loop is CASTRRGYLYGYTF. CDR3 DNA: TGTGCCTCGACCCGCAGGGGGTACCTTTATGGCTACACCTTC.

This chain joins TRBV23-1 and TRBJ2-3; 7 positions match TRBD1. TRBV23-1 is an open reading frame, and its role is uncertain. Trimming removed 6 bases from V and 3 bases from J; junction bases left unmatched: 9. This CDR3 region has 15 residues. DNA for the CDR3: TGCGCCAGCAGCCCCGGGACAGAGGAGACAGATACGCAGTATTTT. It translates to CASSPGTEETDTQYF.

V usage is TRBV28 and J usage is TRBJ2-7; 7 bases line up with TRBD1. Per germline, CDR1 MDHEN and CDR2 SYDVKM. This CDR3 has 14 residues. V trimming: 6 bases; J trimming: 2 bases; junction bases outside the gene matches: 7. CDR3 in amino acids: CASSVQGPTYEQYF. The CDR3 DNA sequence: TGTGCCAGCAGCGTACAGGGGCCAACCTACGAGCAGTACTTC.

The DNA of the CDR3 is TGCAGCGTCGCCGGAGATGGGGACAGGGGGCCGGATGAGCAGTTCTTC. Protein: CSVAGDGDRGPDEQFF. V is TRBV29-1 and J is TRBJ2-1; 12 bases match TRBD1. The CDR3 totals 16 residues. Germline V CDR1 and CDR2: SQVTM, ANQGSEA. V gave up 6 bases and J gave up 8 bases; unmatched junction bases: 14.

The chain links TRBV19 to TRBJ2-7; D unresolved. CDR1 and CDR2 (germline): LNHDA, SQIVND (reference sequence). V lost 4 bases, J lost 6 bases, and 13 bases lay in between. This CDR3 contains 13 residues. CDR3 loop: CASSTIPGAEQYV. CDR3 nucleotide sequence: TGTGCCAGTAGTACTATCCCGGGTGCCGAGCAGTACGTC.

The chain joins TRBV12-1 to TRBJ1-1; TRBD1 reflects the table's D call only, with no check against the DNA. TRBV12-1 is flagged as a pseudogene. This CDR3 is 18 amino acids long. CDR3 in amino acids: CASSSHSQGAKRNTEAFF. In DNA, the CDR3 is TGTGCCAGCAGCTCCCATTCACAGGGGGCGAAGAGGAACACTGAAGCTTTCTTT.

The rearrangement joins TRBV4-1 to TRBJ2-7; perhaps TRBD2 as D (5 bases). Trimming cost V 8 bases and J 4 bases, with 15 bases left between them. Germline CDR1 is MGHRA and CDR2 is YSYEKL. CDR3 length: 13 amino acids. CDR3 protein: CASGDYPGYEQYF. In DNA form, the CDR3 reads TGCGCCAGCGGCGATTACCCGGGATACGAGCAGTACTTC.

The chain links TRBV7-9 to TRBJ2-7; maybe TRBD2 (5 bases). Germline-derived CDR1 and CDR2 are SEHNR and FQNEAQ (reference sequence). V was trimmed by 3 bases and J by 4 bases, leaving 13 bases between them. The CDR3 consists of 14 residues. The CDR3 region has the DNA TGTGCCAGCAGCTTGGGAGTAGCTCAGTACGAGCAGTACTTC. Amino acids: CASSLGVAQYEQYF.

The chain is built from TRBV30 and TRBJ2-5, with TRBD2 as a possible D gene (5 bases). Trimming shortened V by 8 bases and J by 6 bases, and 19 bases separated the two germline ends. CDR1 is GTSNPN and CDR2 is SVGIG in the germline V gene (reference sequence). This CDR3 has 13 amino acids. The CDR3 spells CASEGGTGKTQYF. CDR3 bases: TGTGCCAGCGAGGGTGGCACGGGGAAGACCCAGTACTTC.

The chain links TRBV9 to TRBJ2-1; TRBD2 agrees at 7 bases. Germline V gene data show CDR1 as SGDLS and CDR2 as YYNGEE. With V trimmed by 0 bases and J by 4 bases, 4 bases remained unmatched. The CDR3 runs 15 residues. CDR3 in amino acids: CASSVGGTTYNEQFF. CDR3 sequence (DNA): TGTGCCAGCAGCGTAGGAGGGACTACATACAATGAGCAGTTCTTC.

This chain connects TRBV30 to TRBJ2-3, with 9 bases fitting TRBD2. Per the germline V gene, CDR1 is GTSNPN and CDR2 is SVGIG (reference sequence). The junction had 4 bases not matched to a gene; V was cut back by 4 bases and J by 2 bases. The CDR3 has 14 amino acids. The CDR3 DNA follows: TGTGCCTGGAATAAGCGGGGGGTCACAGATACGCAGTATTTT. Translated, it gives CAWNKRGVTDTQYF. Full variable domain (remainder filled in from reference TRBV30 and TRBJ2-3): SQTIHQWPATLVQPVGSPLSLECTVEGTSNPNLYWYRQAAGRGLQLLFYSVGIGQISSEVPQNLSASRPQDRQFILSSKKLLLSDSGFYLCAWNKRGVTDTQYFGPGTRLTVL.

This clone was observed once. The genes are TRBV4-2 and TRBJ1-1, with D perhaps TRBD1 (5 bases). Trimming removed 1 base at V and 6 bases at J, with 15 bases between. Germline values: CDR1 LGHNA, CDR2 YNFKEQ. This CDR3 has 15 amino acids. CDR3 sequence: CASSQAGGGVPEAFF. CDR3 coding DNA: TGTGCCAGCAGCCAAGCTGGGGGGGGTGTCCCTGAAGCTTTCTTT.

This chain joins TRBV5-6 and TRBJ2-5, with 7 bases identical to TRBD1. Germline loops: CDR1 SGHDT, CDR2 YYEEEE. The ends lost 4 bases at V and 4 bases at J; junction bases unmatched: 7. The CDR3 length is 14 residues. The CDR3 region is CASSAPTGSETQYF. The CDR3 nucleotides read TGTGCCAGCAGCGCACCGACAGGGTCAGAGACCCAGTACTTC.

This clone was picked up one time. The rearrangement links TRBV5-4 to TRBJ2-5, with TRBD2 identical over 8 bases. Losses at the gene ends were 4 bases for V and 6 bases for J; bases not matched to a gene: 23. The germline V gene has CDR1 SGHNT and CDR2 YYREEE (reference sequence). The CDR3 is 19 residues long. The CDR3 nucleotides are TGTGCCAGCAGCCACCCGGGCGGGGGGCGGGGTAGGGTCGGGAAGACCCAGTACTTC. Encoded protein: CASSHPGGGRGRVGKTQYF.

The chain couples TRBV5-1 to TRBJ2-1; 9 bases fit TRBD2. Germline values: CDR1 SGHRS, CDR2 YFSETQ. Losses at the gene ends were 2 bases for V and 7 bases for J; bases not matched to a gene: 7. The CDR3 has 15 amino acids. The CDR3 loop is CASSFLAGVRNEQFF. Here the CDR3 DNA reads TGCGCCAGCAGCTTTTTAGCGGGAGTAAGGAATGAGCAGTTCTTC.

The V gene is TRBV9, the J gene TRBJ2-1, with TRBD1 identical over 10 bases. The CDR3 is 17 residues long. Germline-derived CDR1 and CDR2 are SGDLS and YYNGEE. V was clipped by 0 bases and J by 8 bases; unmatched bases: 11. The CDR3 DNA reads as TGTGCCAGCAGCGTAGGTGAGACAGGGGGCGCTAGGGATGAGCAGTTCTTC. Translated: CASSVGETGGARDEQFF.

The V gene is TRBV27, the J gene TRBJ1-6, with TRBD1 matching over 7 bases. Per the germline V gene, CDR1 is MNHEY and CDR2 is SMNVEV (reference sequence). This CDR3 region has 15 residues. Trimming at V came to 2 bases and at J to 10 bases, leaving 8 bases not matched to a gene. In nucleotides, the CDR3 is TGTGCCAGCAGTTTAAGGCGACAGGGACAATCACCCCTCCACTTT. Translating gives CASSLRRQGQSPLHF.

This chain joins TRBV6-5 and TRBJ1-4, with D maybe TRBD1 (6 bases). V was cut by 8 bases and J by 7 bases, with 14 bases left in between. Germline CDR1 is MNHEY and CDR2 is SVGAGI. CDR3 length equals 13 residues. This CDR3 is CASDRGGREKLFF. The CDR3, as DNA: TGTGCCAGCGATAGGGGGGGTCGTGAAAAACTGTTTTTT.

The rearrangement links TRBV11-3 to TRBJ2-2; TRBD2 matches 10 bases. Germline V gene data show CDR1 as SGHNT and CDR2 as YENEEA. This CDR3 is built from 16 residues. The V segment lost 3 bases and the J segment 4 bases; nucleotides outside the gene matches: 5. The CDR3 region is CASSLGTSGVTGELFF. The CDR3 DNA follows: TGTGCCAGCAGCTTGGGTACTAGCGGGGTCACCGGGGAGCTGTTTTTT.